This T cell receptor (beta chain) originates from a study of a mutant IDH1 vaccine in newly diagnosed glioma. A note on this clone: What it binds is not known.

TCRdb's table, derived via immunoSEQ multiplex PCR, lists solely in-frame clones and lacks some. Of about 83,000 clones listed, 75% to 85% were seen once; the top ten hold 5.2%. This sample's time point: week 47, end of study. Each dose delivered 300 ug of mutant IDH1 20-mer peptide subcutaneously with imiquimod. The receptor was isolated from a man aged 35 to 55 with glioma. Sequenced here: PBMCs, sampled from a glioma patient whose treatment included an IDH1 peptide vaccine.

CDR3 in DNA: TGTGCCAGCAGTTTTTCGCTAGCGACCTCCTACGAGCAGTACTTC. Translating gives CASSFSLATSYEQYF. V usage is TRBV28 and J usage is TRBJ2-7, with D perhaps TRBD2 (6 bases). Germline CDR1 MDHEN, CDR2 SYDVKM. The CDR3 is made up of 15 amino acids. V was cut by 3 bases and J by 0 bases, with 12 bases left in between.